This T cell receptor (beta chain) is drawn from a study of shared clonotypes between healthy human individuals. The data were produced by immunoSEQ multiplex PCR, yet TCRdb's version contains in-frame clones alone and is incomplete. The data contain 2 million or so clones, roughly 95% of them singletons. This clone appeared once. Naivety among CD8 cells was defined by CD45RO negativity and positive CCR7 selection, thereby excluding terminally differentiated effector memory CD45RA+ cells. The CDR3 covers 14 residues. Trimming shortened V by 0 bases and J by 5 bases, and 13 bases separated the two germline ends. Germline V gene data show CDR1 as GTSNPN and CDR2 as SVGIG (reference sequence).

This chain connects TRBV30 to TRBJ2-5, with a possible D match to TRBD1 (5 bases). Sequencing used naive CD8+ T cells sorted from blood. This clonotype originated in a man aged 18 to 30 in good health. The DNA of the CDR3 is TGTGCCTGGAGTGTACTCAGGGTAGGCGAGACCCAGTACTTC. This translates into CAWSVLRVGETQYF.